Given below is one T cell receptor (beta chain) in context. Germline lookup yields CDR1 SGHNT and CDR2 YENEEA. The CDR3 loop spans 14 amino acids. The V gene end was trimmed by 5 bases and the J gene end by 4 bases; junction bases not matched to a gene: 5. This entry comes from a study of PD-L1 blockade in urothelial cancer. Study at large: Atezolizumab 1,200 mg was given intravenously every 3 weeks, starting 2014. The authors examined blood 3 weeks (second dose) and 6 weeks after treatment start.

Using immunoSEQ multiplex PCR, the repertoire was profiled, and TCRdb retains in-frame clones only, with some absent. The sample has 80,000 to 100,000 clones; 82% are singletons. Every patient provided from 1 to 8 samples, collected pretreatment and on-treatment. The origin of this receptor is a man between 65 and 85 years old with urothelial cancer. This sample comprised PBMCs, obtained around atezolizumab (anti-PD-L1) treatment. V usage is TRBV11-3 and J usage is TRBJ2-3; 8 bases agree with TRBD2. Here the CDR3 DNA reads TGTGCCAGCAGCCCGGGACTAGTTTCAGATACGCAGTATTTT. Translating it yields CASSPGLVSDTQYF.